These 6 T cell receptor beta chains originate from one sample sequenced in a study of spatial heterogeneity in lung cancer (dated 2019 in TCRdb). Taken with the paper, the label for time point translates to: sample taken at primary tumor resection. What the authors observed across the whole study: The number of expanded intratumoral alpha and beta TCRs correlated with the tumor nonsynonymous mutation count.

Their specific antigens are unknown. The library was generated by 5' RACE. The sequencer was a NextSeq 500. TCRdb reanalyzed the raw reads on its own, using fastp at Q25 for trimming and MiXCR for clone calling, and kept in-frame beta chains. A single entry per CDR3 protein holds the most common genes and DNA from its merged rows. The sample table holds several thousand distinct CDR3 sequences, of which about 8.4% were seen once. The top ten hold approximately 30% of the sample. Here the sequenced sample was lung tumor tissue, taken at surgery. The receptors were gathered from a female donor with early-stage non-small cell lung cancer.

This clonotype occurred many times. This chain links TRBV7-2 with TRBJ2-3, with D unresolved. The CDR3 runs to 15 residues. V lost 1 base to trimming and J lost 2 bases, with 10 bases between them. Germline-derived CDR1 and CDR2 are SGHTA and FQGNSA. The CDR3 bases are TGTGCCAGCAGCTTAGTAGGACCCCCCACAGATACGCAGTATTTT. This translates into CASSLVGPPTDTQYF.

This clonotype is medium-sized (0.01 to 0.1%) within its sample. This chain links TRBV20-1 with TRBJ2-7, with D tentatively TRBD2 (6 bases). Trimming took 6 bases from V and 12 from J, leaving 33 bases between them. Germline V CDR1 and CDR2: DFQATT, SNEGSKA (reference sequence). This CDR3 is 16 amino acids long. DNA of the CDR3: TGCAGTGCCCCAACTTATGGGGCCAGTGGAGGGCCCCGGGGGTACTTC. Residues: CSAPTYGASGGPRGYF.

This clonotype was counted a few times. This chain uses TRBV6-6 with TRBJ1-2; a weak D match, TRBD1 (5 bases). Germline CDR1 and CDR2: MNHNY and SVGAGI (reference sequence). The CDR3 extends over 13 amino acids. V was clipped by 6 bases and J by 7 bases, with 15 bases between them. The DNA of the CDR3 is TGTGCCAGCAGCGGGACCGACTCGTCTGGCTACACCTTC. Protein product: CASSGTDSSGYTF.

V gene TRBV5-1 combines with J gene TRBJ2-1; perhaps TRBD2 as D (6 bases). V was pared by 0 bases and J by 5 bases, with 12 bases between. There are 15 residues in the CDR3. Germline V gives CDR1 SGHRS, CDR2 YFSETQ. The CDR3 DNA is TGCGCCAGCAGCTTGGGGAGGGCCGCCAACAATGAGCAGTTCTTC. Protein product: CASSLGRAANNEQFF.

This chain connects TRBV6-2 or TRBV6-3 to TRBJ2-5; 10 bases are shared with TRBD1. Losses at the gene ends were 5 bases for V and 5 bases for J; bases not matched to a gene: 5. Germline values: CDR1 MNHEY, CDR2 SVGEGT. CDR3 size: 14 residues. CDR3 nucleotide sequence: TGTGCCAGCAGTACGGACAGGGGGTGGGAGACCCAGTACTTC. It specifies CASSTDRGWETQYF.

Details on this clonotype: Since a much larger clone is just one base distant, this may be a read error. V is TRBV19 and J is TRBJ2-1, with 10 bases aligning to TRBD2. The V gene's germline CDR1 is LNHDA and CDR2 SQIVND (reference sequence). Germline trimming cut 3 bases from V and 8 bases from J; bases unmatched to any gene: 7. The CDR3 spans 15 residues. The CDR3 DNA is TGTGCCAGTAGTATCACCAGCGGGAGGGCTTATGAGCAGTTCTTC. It specifies CASSITSGRAYEQFF. Filled out from reference TRBV19 and TRBJ2-1, the complete variable domain reads DGGITQSPKYLFRKEGQNVTLSCEQNLNHDAMYWYRQDPGQGLRLIYYSQIVNDFQKGDIAEGYSVSREKKESFPLTVTSAQKNPTAFYLCASSITSGRAYEQFFGPGTRLTVL.